Listed here are 16 T cell receptor beta chains from one sample, sequenced in a study of shared clonotypes between healthy human individuals. Profiled with immunoSEQ multiplex PCR; TCRdb holds only in-frame clones, not every one. The sample contains over 1.5 million clones, 98% of which appear only once. The sequencing input was naive CD4+ T cells sorted from blood. Subset indicated: CD45RA+ positively selected. These receptors all come from a man aged 25-45 years in good health.

The chain uses TRBV2 and TRBJ2-7, with D tentatively TRBD2 (6 bases). This CDR3 is 14 amino acids long. Germline-derived CDR1 and CDR2 are SNHLY and FYNNEI. V was shortened by 3 bases and J by 2 bases, with 11 bases between the two germline ends. The CDR3 DNA reads TGTGCCAGCAGTGATGCAGGCGGGGCCTACGAGCAGTACTTC. Encoded protein: CASSDAGGAYEQYF.

V is TRBV5-1 and J is TRBJ1-2; 9 bases are shared with TRBD1. This CDR3 region has 13 residues. Trimming took 3 bases from V and 8 from J; bases not matched to a gene: 5. Looked up from germline, CDR1 is SGHRS and CDR2 is YFSETQ. CDR3 protein: CASSSGQGGGYTF. CDR3 nucleotide sequence: TGCGCCAGCAGCTCGGGACAGGGTGGAGGCTACACCTTC.

This clone was counted once. The rearrangement joins TRBV5-6 to TRBJ2-1; 10 bases align to TRBD2. The CDR3 has 15 amino acids. J was trimmed by 5 bases and V by 4 bases; bases with no gene match: 6. Germline CDR1 reads SGHDT; CDR2 reads YYEEEE. CDR3 residues: CASSTGLAPNNEQFF. The DNA of the CDR3 is TGTGCCAGCAGCACGGGACTAGCGCCTAACAATGAGCAGTTCTTC.

The V gene is TRBV5-6, the J gene TRBJ2-2, with TRBD1 as a possible D gene (5 bases). The V end lost 0 bases, the J end lost 3 bases, and 9 bases lay between the germline ends. The CDR3 contains 15 residues. In germline, CDR1 is SGHDT, CDR2 YYEEEE. CDR3 region: CASSLEGRYTGELFF. The CDR3 region has the DNA TGTGCCAGCAGCTTGGAGGGGCGGTACACCGGGGAGCTGTTTTTT.

The V gene is TRBV18, the J gene TRBJ2-1; weak D call: TRBD1 (6 bases). This CDR3 has 16 residues. V was pared by 1 base and J by 4 bases, with 14 bases between. The germline V gene has CDR1 KGHSH and CDR2 LQKENI. The DNA for the CDR3 is TGTGCCAGCTCACCACTCGGGACAAAATTTTACAATGAGCAGTTCTTC. It codes for CASSPLGTKFYNEQFF.

The V and J genes are TRBV29-1 and TRBJ2-7; 7 bases are shared with TRBD2. The CDR3 sequence is 14 residues long. Per the germline V gene, CDR1 is SQVTM and CDR2 is ANQGSEA. V gave up 4 bases and J gave up 4 bases; unmatched junction bases: 10. For the CDR3, the DNA is TGCAGCGTTGGTGCCCTCGGGAGGAAGTACGAGCAGTACTTC. Its translation: CSVGALGRKYEQYF.

Concerning this clone: This CDR3 is also generated by other DNA sequences in the sample. The chain carries TRBV7-2 and TRBJ1-5, with D possibly TRBD1 on 6 matching bases. Trimming took off 1 base at V and 4 bases at J, with 8 bases between the two ends. Per the germline V gene, CDR1 is SGHTA and CDR2 is FQGNSA. This CDR3 is built from 14 residues. CDR3 region: CASSLGRGNQPQHF. CDR3 coding DNA: TGTGCCAGCAGCTTAGGGAGGGGGAATCAGCCCCAGCATTTT.

As to this clone: Within the sample, other DNA sequences also encode this same CDR3. The chain combines TRBV5-1 with TRBJ2-7; D unclear. The CDR3 consists of 13 residues. The germline gives CDR1 SGHRS, CDR2 YFSETQ. V was trimmed by 1 base and J by 1 base, leaving 6 bases between them. CDR3 amino acids: CASSLLGSYEQYF. Here the CDR3 DNA reads TGCGCCAGCAGCTTGCTGGGGTCCTACGAGCAGTACTTC.

This chain connects TRBV6-5 to TRBJ2-3; D is possibly TRBD2 (6 bases). Germline V gene data show CDR1 as MNHEY and CDR2 as SVGAGI. V was pared by 5 bases and J by 2 bases, with 14 bases between. The CDR3 extends over 15 amino acids. In DNA form, the CDR3 reads TGTGCCAGCAGTCTAGGGGCGGGACCCACAGATACGCAGTATTTT. Protein product: CASSLGAGPTDTQYF.

Points on this clone: Other DNA sequences from this sample encode an identical CDR3 as well. The chain is built from TRBV5-1 and TRBJ2-7, with TRBD2 matching over 13 bases. The CDR3 consists of 15 residues. CDR1 SGHRS and CDR2 YFSETQ come from the germline V gene. J was trimmed by 2 bases and V by 5 bases; bases with no gene match: 4. The CDR3 DNA reads TGCGCCAGCAGTCTGGGACTAGCGGGGCCCTACGAGCAGTACTTC. Translation gives CASSLGLAGPYEQYF.

This sequence joins TRBV5-4 and TRBJ2-1; 10 bases line up with TRBD1. The J segment lost 9 bases and the V segment lost 0 bases, leaving 6 bases of the junction unmatched. The CDR3 totals 15 residues. Germline CDR1 reads SGHNT; CDR2 reads YYREEE (reference sequence). CDR3 amino acids: CASSLGGQGGIEQFF. The CDR3 DNA reads as TGTGCCAGCAGCTTGGGCGGACAGGGGGGGATTGAGCAGTTCTTC. The full variable domain, completed using reference TRBV5-4 and TRBJ2-1, is ETGVTQSPTHLIKTRGQQVTLRCSSQSGHNTVSWYQQALGQGPQFIFQYYREEENGRGNFPPRFSGLQFPNYSSELNVNALELDDSALYLCASSLGGQGGIEQFFGPGTRLTVL.

The chain joins TRBV6-5 to TRBJ2-1, with 9 bases aligning to TRBD2. CDR1 is MNHEY, CDR2 SVGAGI, per germline. The CDR3 loop spans 16 amino acids. V lost 2 bases, J lost 4 bases, and 6 bases stayed unmatched. This CDR3 is CASSYEVAGVYNEQFF. The CDR3 DNA is TGTGCCAGCAGTTACGAAGTAGCGGGAGTATACAATGAGCAGTTCTTC.

The J gene is TRBJ2-5, the V gene TRBV9; D might be TRBD2 (6 bases). V was pared by 0 bases and J by 6 bases, with 9 bases between. The CDR3 runs 13 residues. Germline lookup yields CDR1 SGDLS and CDR2 YYNGEE. The CDR3 nucleotides read TGTGCCAGCAGCGTAGTGGAGGGACAGACCCAGTACTTC. Translated: CASSVVEGQTQYF.

In this sample, this clone turned up once. The chain is built from TRBV9 and TRBJ1-5; maybe TRBD1 (6 bases). Germline V gene data show CDR1 as SGDLS and CDR2 as YYNGEE. The CDR3 consists of 15 residues. V shed 1 base and J shed 4 bases, with 12 bases lying between them. The CDR3 nucleotides read TGTGCCAGCAGCGTATCGGACAGTGCGAATCAGCCCCAGCATTTT. This encodes CASSVSDSANQPQHF. The full variable domain, its missing parts supplied by reference TRBV9 and TRBJ1-5, is DSGVTQTPKHLITATGQRVTLRCSPRSGDLSVYWYQQSLDQGLQFLIQYYNGEERAKGNILERFSAQQFPDLHSELNLSSLELGDSALYFCASSVSDSANQPQHFGDGTRLSIL.

The V call is TRBV11-2, the J call TRBJ2-1, with 14 bases identical to TRBD2. This CDR3 is 18 amino acids long. V lost 3 bases to trimming and J lost 3 bases; unmatched junction nucleotides: 7. CDR1 is SGHAT, CDR2 FQNNGV, per germline. The DNA for the CDR3 is TGTGCCAGCAGCTTCAGTGGGACTAGCGGGAGACTCTACAATGAGCAGTTCTTC. Protein sequence: CASSFSGTSGRLYNEQFF.

This sequence joins TRBV18 and TRBJ2-2; D ambiguous. With 1 base removed from V and 8 bases from J, the gap between germline ends came to 8 bases. This CDR3 contains 13 residues. CDR1 and CDR2 (germline): KGHSH, LQKENI. CDR3 in DNA: TGTGCCAGCTCACCACATCCAAGTGGGGAGCTGTTTTTT. Its translation: CASSPHPSGELFF.